Detailed here is one T cell receptor beta chain. Profiling relied on immunoSEQ multiplex PCR, and the TCRdb table lists in-frame clones only, not all of them. This table holds about 590 clones, more than 85% found once. This sample is drawn from a study of T cells and Merkel cell carcinoma outcomes. V was cut by 6 bases and J by 8 bases, with 13 bases left in between. Germline assignment: CDR1 DFQATT and CDR2 SNEGSKA (reference sequence). The CDR3 is 11 amino acids. This rearrangement joins TRBV20-1 to TRBJ1-2; D not resolved. The receptor was isolated from a human donor with Merkel cell carcinoma. The sample was tumor tissue from Merkel cell carcinoma. CDR3 nucleotide sequence: TGCAGTGCAAGGACCGCCTCGGGCTACACCTTC. Its protein is CSARTASGYTF.